This T cell receptor (beta chain) originates from a study of blood T cells in healthy people across ages. Per germline, CDR1 SGHRS and CDR2 YFSETQ. The CDR3 is made up of 15 amino acids. Trimming shortened V by 0 bases and J by 2 bases, and 9 bases separated the two germline ends. Healthy Russian Caucasian donors spanned ages 6 to 90 years. Isolation of PBMCs gave at least 6.5 million cells per sample. With a J-beta primer mix and a sample-barcoded 5' primer, a second PCR ran about 7 to 11 cycles. TCRdb fed the 5' RACE reads into MiXCR, producing one record per CDR3 protein. In the table there are about 780,000 distinct CDR3 sequences, about 45% of which are singletons.

This receptor was obtained from a man at least 80 years old in good health. The sequenced sample consisted of blood. This chain uses TRBV5-1 with TRBJ2-1; D unresolved. In nucleotides, the CDR3 is TGCGCCAGCAGCTTGGTGGGAATTACCTACAATGAGCAGTTCTTC. Translating gives CASSLVGITYNEQFF.